What follows is one T cell receptor beta chain and its context. At one end the junction does not follow the germline gene, possibly because of a read error. The data are from a study of shared clonotypes between healthy human individuals. Across the whole study: Three CD4 naive, three CD4 memory, two CD8 naive and one CD8 memory plate were used per donor.

Per germline, CDR1 MNHEY and CDR2 SVGAGI. CDR3 length: 14 amino acids. Method: immunoSEQ multiplex PCR; TCRdb's copy keeps in-frame clones and lacks some. The sample holds some 1 million clones; around 76% are singletons and the top ten take about 1.4%. This chain uses TRBV6-5 with TRBJ2-7; unclear D gene. The TCR sequence derives from a man aged 18 to 29 in good health. Input material: memory CD4+ T cells sorted from blood. Subset in this sample: CD45RA-negative fraction. CDR3 sequence (DNA): TGTGCCAGCAGTGACTCTCCCCTCTCCTACGAGCAGTACTTC. It encodes CASSDSPLSYEQYF.